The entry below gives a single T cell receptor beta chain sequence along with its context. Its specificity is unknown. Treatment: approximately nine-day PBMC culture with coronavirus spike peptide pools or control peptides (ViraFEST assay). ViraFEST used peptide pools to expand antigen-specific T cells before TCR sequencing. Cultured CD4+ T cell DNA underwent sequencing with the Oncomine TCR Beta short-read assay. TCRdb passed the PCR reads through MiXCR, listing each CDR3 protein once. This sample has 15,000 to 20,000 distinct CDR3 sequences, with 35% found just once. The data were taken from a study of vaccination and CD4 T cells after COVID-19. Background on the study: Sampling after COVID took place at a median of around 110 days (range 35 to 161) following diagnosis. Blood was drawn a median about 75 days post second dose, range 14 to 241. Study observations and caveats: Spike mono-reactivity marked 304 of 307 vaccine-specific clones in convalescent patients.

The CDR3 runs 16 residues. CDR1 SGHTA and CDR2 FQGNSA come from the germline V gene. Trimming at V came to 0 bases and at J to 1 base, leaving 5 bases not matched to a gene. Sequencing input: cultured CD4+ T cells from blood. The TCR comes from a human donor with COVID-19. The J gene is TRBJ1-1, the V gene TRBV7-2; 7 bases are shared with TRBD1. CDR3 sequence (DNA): TGTGCCAGCAGCTTAGCCCCCGGGACAGCGAACACTGAAGCTTTCTTT. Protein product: CASSLAPGTANTEAFF. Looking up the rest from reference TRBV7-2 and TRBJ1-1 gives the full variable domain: GAGVSQSPSNKVTEKGKDVELRCDPISGHTALYWYRQSLGQGLEFLIYFQGNSAPDKSGLPSDRFSAERTGGSVSTLTIQRTQQEDSAVYLCASSLAPGTANTEAFFGQGTRLTVV.